These T cell receptor beta chains were read from a single sample in a study of regulatory T cells in long-lasting Graves disease. TCRdb reprocessed the multiplex PCR reads with MiXCR, giving one entry per CDR3 protein. This table holds 500,000 to 700,000 distinct CDR3 sequences, about 15% found once. These data are also associated with another study on T cells in Graves' hyperthyroidism and ophthalmopathy.

The sequenced sample was peripheral blood mononuclear cells (PBMCs), obtained at new diagnosis, from a patient treated with antithyroid drugs. Receptor source: a woman in her thirties with Graves disease. Both conserved end residues are part of each CDR3. The D gene is left open where the match is weak. Clone sizes are given selectively: once, few, many, or a class where the clone is expanded.

j_gene | d_gene | v_gene | abundance | CDR3aa | CDR3nt
TRBJ2-7 | . | TRBV3-1 | few | CASSQELLGGAGSYEQYF | TGTGCCAGCAGCCAAGAACTCCTGGGGGGCGCTGGCTCCTACGAGCAGTACTTC
TRBJ1-1 | . | TRBV7-9 | many | CASSPYLEHGAGTEAFF | TGTGCCAGCAGCCCCTACCTGGAACACGGGGCAGGCACTGAAGCTTTCTTT
TRBJ1-2 | TRBD1 | TRBV28 | . | CASSNPGQGEVYGYTF | TGTGCCAGCAGTAACCCGGGACAGGGCGAAGTCTATGGCTACACCTTC
TRBJ2-3 | TRBD2 | TRBV7-6 | . | CASSLSAGGRDTQYF | TGTGCCAGCAGCTTATCTGCTGGCGGGAGGGATACGCAGTATTTT
TRBJ2-2 | TRBD2 | TRBV27 | . | CASRLRLATGELFF | TGTGCCAGCAGATTGAGACTAGCCACCGGGGAGCTGTTTTTT
TRBJ1-1 | . | TRBV6-1 | . | CASSRGFFNTEAFF | TGTGCCAGCTCCCGGGGATTTTTTAACACTGAAGCTTTCTTT
TRBJ2-5 | . | TRBV30 | . | CAWSRRAKETQYF | TGTGCCTGGAGTAGGAGAGCTAAAGAGACCCAGTACTTC
TRBJ2-7 | . | TRBV20-1 | . | CSALDLPNSYEQYF | TGCAGTGCTTTGGACTTACCTAACTCCTACGAGCAGTACTTC
TRBJ1-5 | . | TRBV20-1 | many | CSAISGGLKPQHF | TGCAGTGCTATATCCGGGGGGCTGAAGCCCCAGCATTTT
TRBJ1-5 | . | TRBV28 | many | CASRISQGDNQPQHF | TGTGCCAGCAGGATCAGTCAGGGAGACAATCAGCCCCAGCATTTT
TRBJ2-4 | TRBD2 | TRBV7-3 | . | CASSPGEVRGLAKNIQYF | TGCGCCAGCAGCCCGGGTGAAGTGCGGGGGTTAGCCAAAAACATTCAGTACTTC
TRBJ2-3 | . | TRBV27 | many | CASSKFTDTQYF | TGTGCCAGCAGTAAATTCACAGATACGCAGTATTTT
TRBJ1-4 | . | TRBV2 | many | CASTLGGIQNEKLFF | TGTGCCAGCACCTTGGGAGGGATCCAGAATGAAAAACTGTTTTTT
TRBJ2-5 | TRBD1 | TRBV9 | . | CASSVGGQGAGETQYF | TGTGCCAGCAGCGTAGGTGGACAGGGGGCTGGGGAGACCCAGTACTTC
TRBJ2-7 | . | TRBV7-9 | few | CASSSQTAVWTEQYF | TGTGCCAGCAGCTCCCAGACTGCGGTTTGGACCGAGCAGTACTTC
TRBJ2-5 | . | TRBV29-1 | . | CSGRQSGTRGGETQYF | TGCAGCGGCAGACAGTCCGGGACACGGGGCGGGGAGACCCAGTACTTC
TRBJ2-7 | . | TRBV18 | few | CASSPLARPYEQYF | TGTGCCAGCTCACCACTGGCCCGTCCCTACGAGCAGTACTTC
TRBJ2-1 | . | TRBV5-5 | few | CASSSPAIGRGSSYNEQFF | TGTGCCAGCAGCTCCCCGGCCATCGGACGGGGAAGCTCCTACAATGAGCAGTTCTTC
TRBJ2-2 | . | TRBV7-2 | . | CASSLVTGPGELFF | TGTGCCAGCAGCTTAGTGACTGGGCCCGGGGAGCTGTTTTTT
TRBJ2-3 | TRBD1 | TRBV29-1 | many | CSVAPGQGITDTQYF | TGCAGCGTTGCGCCGGGACAGGGGATAACAGATACGCAGTATTTT
TRBJ1-1 | . | TRBV2 | many | CASSVLGTSTEAFF | TGTGCCAGCAGTGTTCTGGGTACGTCCACTGAAGCTTTCTTT
TRBJ1-6 | . | TRBV28 | . | CASSQDSAADSPLHF | TGTGCCAGCAGCCAAGATTCGGCCGCGGATTCACCCCTCCACTTT
TRBJ2-2 | TRBD1 | TRBV5-1 | few | CASSSGQGISGELFF | TGCGCCAGCAGCTCGGGACAGGGGATATCCGGGGAGCTGTTTTTT
TRBJ2-1 | TRBD2 | TRBV6-1 | . | CASTELAGVRLEDEQFF | TGTGCCTCCACGGAACTAGCGGGAGTCCGGTTGGAGGATGAGCAGTTCTTC
TRBJ1-2 | . | TRBV7-6 | few | CASSPVEGVYGYTF | TGTGCCAGCAGCCCAGTAGAGGGAGTCTATGGCTACACCTTC
TRBJ2-3 | . | TRBV5-1 | many | CASSHQGYTDTQYF | TGCGCCAGCAGCCACCAGGGATACACAGATACGCAGTATTTT
TRBJ2-3 | TRBD1 | TRBV2 | . | CASRDDRGTDTQYF | TGTGCCAGCAGAGATGACAGGGGGACAGATACGCAGTATTTT
TRBJ2-7 | . | TRBV28 | many | CASTIWVGREQYF | TGTGCCAGCACGATCTGGGTAGGGAGGGAGCAGTACTTC
TRBJ2-1 | . | TRBV24-1 | many | CATSDPVNEQFF | TGTGCCACCAGTGATCCGGTCAATGAGCAGTTCTTC
TRBJ2-4 | . | TRBV11-2 | many | CASSPRTKNIQYF | TGTGCCAGCAGCCCGAGGACCAAAAACATTCAGTACTTC
TRBJ1-5 | . | TRBV5-6 | . | CASSSGPGGQHF | TGTGCCAGCAGCTCCGGCCCGGGGGGCCAGCATTTT
TRBJ2-7 | . | TRBV14 | . | CASSQDLSPGYSYEQYF | TGTGCCAGCAGCCAAGATCTATCCCCAGGGTATAGCTACGAGCAGTACTTC
TRBJ2-7 | . | TRBV20-1 | few | CSAKTHREFYEQYF | TGCAGTGCAAAGACCCACAGGGAGTTTTACGAGCAGTACTTC
TRBJ1-2 | TRBD1 | TRBV25-1 | many | CASSETGTGGTYGYTF | TGTGCCAGCAGTGAAACCGGGACAGGGGGCACCTATGGCTACACCTTC
TRBJ1-5 | . | TRBV2 | few | CASRQDSSNQPQHF | TGTGCCAGCAGACAGGACTCTTCCAATCAGCCCCAGCATTTT
TRBJ1-4 | . | TRBV3-1 | . | CASSQALGAGNEKLFF | TGTGCCAGCAGCCAAGCCTTGGGGGCGGGTAATGAAAAACTGTTTTTT
TRBJ1-2 | . | TRBV5-6 | . | CASSLFKEGYTF | TGTGCCAGCAGCTTGTTTAAGGAAGGCTACACCTTC
TRBJ1-6 | . | TRBV28 | many | CASSFPPDSYNSPLHF | TGTGCCAGCAGTTTCCCCCCCGACAGTTATAATTCACCCCTCCACTTT
TRBJ2-7 | . | TRBV20-1 | . | CSARGSVLSSYEQYF | TGCAGTGCTAGGGGAAGCGTGCTTAGCTCCTACGAGCAGTACTTC
TRBJ2-7 | TRBD2 | TRBV24-1 | many | CATPRGLAKTYEQYF | TGTGCCACCCCCAGGGGACTAGCGAAAACCTACGAGCAGTACTTC
TRBJ1-5 | TRBD1 | TRBV19 | . | CASSIGTGTEHF | TGTGCCAGTAGCATAGGGACAGGGACTGAACATTTT
TRBJ1-5 | . | TRBV18 | many | CASSDTGINQPQHF | TGTGCCAGCTCAGACACAGGGATCAATCAGCCCCAGCATTTT
TRBJ2-1 | TRBD2 | TRBV6-1 | . | CASSVRKAGLSYNEQFF | TGTGCCAGCAGTGTTCGGAAAGCGGGACTTTCCTACAATGAGCAGTTCTTC
TRBJ2-7 | . | TRBV5-8 | few | CASSPKYEQYF | TGTGCCAGCAGCCCAAAATACGAGCAGTACTTC
TRBJ1-1 | . | TRBV3-1 | few | CASSQVSGNTEAFF | TGTGCCAGCAGCCAAGTTTCGGGGAACACTGAAGCTTTCTTT
TRBJ2-3 | . | TRBV7-9 | many | CASSEISSTDTQYF | TGTGCCAGCAGCGAAATAAGTAGCACAGATACGCAGTATTTT
TRBJ2-1 | TRBD2 | TRBV20-1 | many | CSARRTSGSRDEQFF | TGCAGTGCTAGGCGGACTAGCGGGAGTCGGGATGAGCAGTTCTTC
TRBJ2-1 | . | TRBV29-1 | . | CSVETGFDEQFF | TGCAGCGTAGAGACAGGATTTGATGAGCAGTTCTTC
TRBJ1-4 | . | TRBV7-9 | many | CASSRAAGNQNEKLFF | TGTGCCAGCAGTAGGGCAGCAGGCAACCAAAATGAAAAACTGTTTTTT
TRBJ1-1 | . | TRBV11-2 | many | CASSEQGTKTEAFF | TGTGCCAGCAGCGAGCAGGGGACCAAGACTGAAGCTTTCTTT
TRBJ1-5 | . | TRBV3-1 | . | CASSQDGGGQPQHF | TGTGCCAGCAGCCAAGATGGGGGGGGCCAGCCCCAGCATTTT
TRBJ2-1 | . | TRBV6-1 | many | CASSDPGDNEQFF | TGTGCCAGCAGCGACCCGGGGGACAATGAGCAGTTCTTC